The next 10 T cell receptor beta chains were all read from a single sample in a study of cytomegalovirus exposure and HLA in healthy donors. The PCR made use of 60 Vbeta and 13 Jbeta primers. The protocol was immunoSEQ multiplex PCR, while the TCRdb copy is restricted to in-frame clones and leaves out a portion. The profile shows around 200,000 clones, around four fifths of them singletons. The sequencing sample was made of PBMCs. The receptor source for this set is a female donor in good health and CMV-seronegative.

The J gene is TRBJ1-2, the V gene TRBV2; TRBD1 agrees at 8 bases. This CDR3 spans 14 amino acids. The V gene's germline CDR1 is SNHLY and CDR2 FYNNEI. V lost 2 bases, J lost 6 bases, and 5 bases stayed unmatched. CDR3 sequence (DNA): TGTGCCAGCAGTGAAATGCCAGGGGGCGATGGCTACACCTTC. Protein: CASSEMPGGDGYTF.

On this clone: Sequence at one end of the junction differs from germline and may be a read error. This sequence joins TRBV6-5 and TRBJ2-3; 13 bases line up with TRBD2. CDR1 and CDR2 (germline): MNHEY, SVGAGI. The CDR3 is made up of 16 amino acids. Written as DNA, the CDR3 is TGTACCAGCAGTTATGGACTAGCGGGGGTCACAGATACGCAGTATTTT. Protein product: CTSSYGLAGVTDTQYF.

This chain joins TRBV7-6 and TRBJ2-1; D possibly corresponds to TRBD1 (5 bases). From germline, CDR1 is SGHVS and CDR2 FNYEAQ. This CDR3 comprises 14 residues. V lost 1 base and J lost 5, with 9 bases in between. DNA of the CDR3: TGTGCCAGCAGCTTAGTGGGCAGGGACAATGAGCAGTTCTTC. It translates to CASSLVGRDNEQFF.

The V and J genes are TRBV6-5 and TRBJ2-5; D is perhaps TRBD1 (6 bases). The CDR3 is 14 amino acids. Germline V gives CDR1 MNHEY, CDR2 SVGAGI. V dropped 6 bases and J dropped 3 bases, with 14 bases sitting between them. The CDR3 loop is CASSHRPGEETQYF. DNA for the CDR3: TGTGCCAGCAGCCACAGACCAGGGGAAGAGACCCAGTACTTC.

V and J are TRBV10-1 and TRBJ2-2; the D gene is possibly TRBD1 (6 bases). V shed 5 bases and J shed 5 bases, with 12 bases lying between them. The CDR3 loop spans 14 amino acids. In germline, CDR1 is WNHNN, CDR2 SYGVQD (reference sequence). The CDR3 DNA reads TGCGCCAGCAGTCTGGGGGCGTGGACCGGGGAGCTGTTTTTT. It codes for CASSLGAWTGELFF.

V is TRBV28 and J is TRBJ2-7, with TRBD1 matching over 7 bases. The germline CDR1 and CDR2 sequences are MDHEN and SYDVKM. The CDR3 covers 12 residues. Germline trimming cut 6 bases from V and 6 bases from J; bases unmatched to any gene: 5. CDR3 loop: CASRPDRTEQYF. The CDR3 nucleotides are TGTGCCAGCAGACCGGACAGGACCGAGCAGTACTTC.

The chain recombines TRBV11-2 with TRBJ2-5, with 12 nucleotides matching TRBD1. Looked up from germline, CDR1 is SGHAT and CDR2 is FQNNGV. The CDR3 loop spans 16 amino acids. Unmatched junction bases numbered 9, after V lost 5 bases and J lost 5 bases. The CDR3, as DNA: TGTGCCAGCAGCCCTGCCTCGGGACAGGGGGCGGAGACCCAGTACTTC. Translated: CASSPASGQGAETQYF. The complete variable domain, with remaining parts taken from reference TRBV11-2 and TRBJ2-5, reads EAGVAQSPRYKIIEKRQSVAFWCNPISGHATLYWYQQILGQGPKLLIQFQNNGVVDDSQLPKDRFSAERLKGVDSTLKIQPAKLEDSAVYLCASSPASGQGAETQYFGPGTRLLVL.

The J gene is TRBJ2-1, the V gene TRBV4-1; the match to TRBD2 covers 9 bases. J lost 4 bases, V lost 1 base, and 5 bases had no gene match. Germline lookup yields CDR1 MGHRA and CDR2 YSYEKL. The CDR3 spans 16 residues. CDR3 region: CASSQGPTSGYNEQFF. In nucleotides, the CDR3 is TGCGCCAGCAGCCAAGGTCCGACTAGCGGATACAATGAGCAGTTCTTC.

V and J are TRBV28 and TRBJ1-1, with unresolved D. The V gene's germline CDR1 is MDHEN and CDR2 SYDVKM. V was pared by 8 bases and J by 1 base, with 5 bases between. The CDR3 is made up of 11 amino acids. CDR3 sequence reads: CASEKNTEAFF. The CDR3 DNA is TGTGCCAGCGAGAAGAACACTGAAGCTTTCTTT.

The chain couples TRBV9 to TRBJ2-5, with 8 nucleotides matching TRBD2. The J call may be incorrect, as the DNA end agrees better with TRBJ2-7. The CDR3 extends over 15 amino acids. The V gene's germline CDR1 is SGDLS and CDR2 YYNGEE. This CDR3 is CASSATGGPRYEQYF. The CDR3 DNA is TGTGCCAGCAGCGCCACGGGGGGGCCGAGGTACGAGCAGTACTTC.